A single sample gave rise to the 18 T cell receptor beta chains below, sequenced in a study of CD4+ T cells in melanoma. Produced via immunoSEQ multiplex PCR; TCRdb's table is partial and in-frame only. The sample consists of 90,000 to 130,000 clones, about 90% of them appearing once. The sequencing sample was made of peripheral blood. These TCRs come from a human donor with melanoma.

V usage is TRBV7-2 and J usage is TRBJ2-3, with 8 bases that match TRBD1. Trimming cost V 2 bases and J 6 bases; bases outside gene matches: 13. The CDR3 is made up of 17 amino acids. The germline CDR1 and CDR2 sequences are SGHTA and FQGNSA. This chain's CDR3 is CASSLFSQGAFSDTQYF. The CDR3 nucleotides read TGTGCCAGCAGCTTATTCTCCCAGGGGGCTTTTTCGGATACGCAGTATTTT.

The chain carries TRBV2 and TRBJ2-5; 7 bases map to TRBD2. The germline CDR1 and CDR2 sequences are SNHLY and FYNNEI. V shed 5 bases and J 3 bases; nucleotides not matched to a gene: 9. CDR3 length: 15 residues. CDR3 loop: CASSPSTGREETQYF. The CDR3 DNA reads as TGTGCCAGCAGTCCCAGTACGGGGAGGGAAGAGACCCAGTACTTC.

J is TRBJ2-1 and V is TRBV7-3, with no clear D. Germline values: CDR1 SGHTA, CDR2 FQGTGA. Trimming removed 1 base at V and 6 bases at J, with 19 bases between. The CDR3 has 17 amino acids. CDR3 nucleotides: TGTGCCAGCAGCTTAATTCCTAAGTCGTCCCCCGGCAATGAGCAGTTCTTC. Its translation: CASSLIPKSSPGNEQFF.

The chain has TRBV28 and TRBJ2-2; D possibly corresponds to TRBD1 (5 bases). Germline V gene data show CDR1 as MDHEN and CDR2 as SYDVKM. The V end lost 3 bases, the J end lost 6 bases, and 14 bases lay between the germline ends. The CDR3 sequence is 15 residues long. CDR3 protein: CASSFAGKWSGELFF. In nucleotides, the CDR3 is TGTGCCAGCAGTTTTGCAGGGAAGTGGTCCGGGGAGCTGTTTTTT.

The rearrangement links TRBV10-3 to TRBJ1-4, with TRBD1 as a possible D gene (5 bases). The V gene's germline CDR1 is ENHRY and CDR2 SYGVKD. This CDR3 spans 16 amino acids. V lost 6 bases and J 4 bases, leaving 18 bases between the germline ends. The chain's CDR3 is CAISPQTGPGNEKLFF. The CDR3 nucleotides are TGTGCCATCAGCCCCCAGACGGGACCAGGTAATGAAAAACTGTTTTTT.

The genes are TRBV7-2 and TRBJ1-1; D not certain. The V gene's germline CDR1 is SGHTA and CDR2 FQGNSA. Between the trimmed V and J ends, which lost 6 bases and 0 bases, there was a span of 8 bases. The CDR3 spans 13 residues. CDR3 sequence: CASSRRMNTEAFF. CDR3 nucleotides: TGTGCCAGCAGTCGCCGGATGAACACTGAAGCTTTCTTT.

This clone was counted only a few times. The rearrangement links TRBV18 to TRBJ2-3, with 9 bases matching TRBD1. Germline V lookup: CDR1 KGHSH, CDR2 LQKENI. After removal of 2 bases from V and 4 bases from J, the junction contained 4 bases not matched to a gene. The CDR3 runs to 15 residues. The CDR3 spells CASSPVGQGSDTQYF. The DNA of the CDR3 is TGTGCCAGCTCACCAGTCGGACAGGGGTCAGATACGCAGTATTTT.

The chain recombines TRBV28 with TRBJ2-1; 12 bases align to TRBD2. Germline loops: CDR1 MDHEN, CDR2 SYDVKM. This CDR3 has 17 residues. V was clipped by 10 bases and J by 2 bases; unmatched bases: 12. The CDR3 DNA is TGTGCCACCCAGTCACTAGCGGGGGGTGTAACCTACAATGAGCAGTTCTTC. It specifies CATQSLAGGVTYNEQFF.

The CDR3 reads CASSLETSAYNEQFF. The CDR3 DNA follows: TGTGCCAGCAGCTTAGAGACTAGCGCGTACAATGAGCAGTTCTTC. This sequence joins TRBV7-6 and TRBJ2-1; 8 bases are shared with TRBD2. This CDR3 has 15 residues. CDR1 is SGHVS, CDR2 FNYEAQ, per germline. Trimming at V came to 1 base and at J to 4 bases, leaving 3 bases not matched to a gene.

This chain uses TRBV27 with TRBJ2-7, with 13 bases aligning to TRBD2. Germline V gene lookup returns CDR1 MNHEY and CDR2 SMNVEV (reference sequence). V dropped 3 bases and J dropped 3; count of bases not matched to a gene: 2. There are 15 residues in the CDR3. The chain's CDR3 is CASSLGTSGIYEQYF. CDR3 nucleotide sequence: TGTGCCAGCAGTTTGGGGACTAGCGGGATCTACGAGCAGTACTTC.

CDR3 loop: CASSLDRSGGPSDIQYF. CDR3 coding DNA: TGTGCCAGCAGCTTAGACAGGTCGGGAGGGCCCTCCGACATTCAGTACTTC. The chain is built from TRBV7-9 and TRBJ2-4; 8 nucleotides align to TRBD2. V lost 1 base to trimming and J lost 8 bases; unmatched junction nucleotides: 13. Germline V gene data show CDR1 as SEHNR and CDR2 as FQNEAQ (reference sequence). This CDR3 contains 17 residues.

The chain employs TRBV27 and TRBJ2-7; 7 bases align to TRBD1. CDR3 length equals 14 residues. Germline V lookup: CDR1 MNHEY, CDR2 SMNVEV (reference sequence). The junction had 10 bases not matched to a gene; V was cut back by 6 bases and J by 5 bases. CDR3 DNA: TGTGCCAGCAGCGACTATACAGGGGCCGACGAGCAGTACTTC. Translating it yields CASSDYTGADEQYF.

This chain joins TRBV29-1 and TRBJ2-1; possible D gene TRBD2, 5 bases. Trimming stripped 3 bases from V and 1 base from J, with 16 bases between. Germline CDR1 and CDR2: SQVTM and ANQGSEA. This CDR3 region has 16 residues. The CDR3 is CSVEYGLLGSYNEQFF. CDR3 nucleotides: TGCAGCGTTGAGTACGGACTCCTTGGGTCCTACAATGAGCAGTTCTTC.

This chain connects TRBV7-2 to TRBJ2-7, with 7 nucleotides matching TRBD1. This CDR3 comprises 15 residues. The trim removed 2 bases at V and 2 bases at J, leaving 6 bases unmatched. Germline assignment: CDR1 SGHTA and CDR2 FQGNSA. CDR3 coding DNA: TGTGCCAGCAGCTTATCGTTACAGGGGACCTACGAGCAGTACTTC. Translation gives CASSLSLQGTYEQYF.

The CDR3 DNA reads as TGTGCCAGCAGTTCGGGAGTCTTTCATGAGCAGTTCTTC. Translated, it gives CASSSGVFHEQFF. This rearrangement joins TRBV28 to TRBJ2-1; tentative D call: TRBD2 (6 bases). Germline values: CDR1 MDHEN, CDR2 SYDVKM. Trimming pared 4 bases from V and 8 bases from J, leaving 12 bases between. The CDR3 length is 13 residues.

The chain has TRBV7-9 and TRBJ2-7; TRBD2 agrees at 16 bases. V lost 5 bases to trimming and J lost 3 bases; unmatched junction nucleotides: 7. Germline loops: CDR1 SEHNR, CDR2 FQNEAQ (reference sequence). The CDR3 loop spans 17 amino acids. CDR3 sequence (DNA): TGTGCCAGCAGCCCGGGACTAGCGGGAGGGTCAGACTACGAGCAGTACTTC. This encodes CASSPGLAGGSDYEQYF.

This chain links TRBV2 with TRBJ1-2, with D tentatively TRBD1 (5 bases). The germline V and J ends were trimmed by 6 bases and 4 bases, with 9 bases remaining between them. CDR1 and CDR2 (germline): SNHLY, FYNNEI. The CDR3 spans 12 residues. The CDR3 DNA follows: TGTGCCAGCAGGGCGGGGCTCTATGGCTACACCTTC. The encoded protein is CASRAGLYGYTF.

Concerning this clone: Relative to the germline gene, one junction end is altered; a read error may explain this. CDR3 coding DNA: TGTGCCAGTAGTCTCCCTCGTAAAAACAGGGTAGCCTTC. As protein: CASSLPRKNRVAF. The chain couples TRBV19 to TRBJ1-2; maybe TRBD1 (6 bases). Germline V gene lookup returns CDR1 LNHDA and CDR2 SQIVND (reference sequence). This CDR3 has 13 residues. Using reference TRBV19 and TRBJ1-2 for the parts outside the CDR3, the full variable domain is DGGITQSPKYLFRKEGQNVTLSCEQNLNHDAMYWYRQDPGQGLRLIYYSQIVNDFQKGDIAEGYSVSREKKESFPLTVTSAQKNPTAFYLCASSLPRKNRVAFGSGTRLTVV.